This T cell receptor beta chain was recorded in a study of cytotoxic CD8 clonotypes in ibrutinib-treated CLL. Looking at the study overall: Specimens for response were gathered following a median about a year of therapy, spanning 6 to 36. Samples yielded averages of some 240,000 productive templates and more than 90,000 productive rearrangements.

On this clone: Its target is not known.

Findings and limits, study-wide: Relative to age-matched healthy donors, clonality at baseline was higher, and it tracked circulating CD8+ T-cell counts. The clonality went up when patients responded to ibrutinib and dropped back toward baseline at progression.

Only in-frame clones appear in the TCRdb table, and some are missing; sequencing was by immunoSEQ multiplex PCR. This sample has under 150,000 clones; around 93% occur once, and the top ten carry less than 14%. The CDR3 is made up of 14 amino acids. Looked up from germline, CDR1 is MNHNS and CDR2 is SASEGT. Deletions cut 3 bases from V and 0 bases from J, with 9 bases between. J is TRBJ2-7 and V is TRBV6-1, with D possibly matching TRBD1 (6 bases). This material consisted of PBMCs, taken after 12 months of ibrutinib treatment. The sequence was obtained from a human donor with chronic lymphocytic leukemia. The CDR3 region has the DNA TGTGCCAGCAGTGAGGGACACGGCTCCTACGAGCAGTACTTC. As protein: CASSEGHGSYEQYF.